This note documents a single TCR beta chain sequence. Its specific antigen is unknown. No base-level quality is on record; no much larger clone is a single base apart. This entry is derived from a study of PD-1 blockade in classical Hodgkin lymphoma (dated by TCRdb to 2019 to 2021). Context from the whole study: Nivolumab dosing was 3 mg/kg intravenously every 2 weeks, continuing until either disease progression or unacceptable toxicity. The study used TCR beta sequencing and CyTOF to define a peripheral blood immune signature of response to PD-1 blockade in classical Hodgkin lymphoma.

Paper-wide results and their limitations: Trial patients achieving complete response had baseline diversity similar to newly diagnosed patients, whereas partial responders and progressors had significantly lower diversity. Newly diagnosed patients were reported to have lower baseline TCR diversity than healthy donors, and relapsed/refractory patients were reported to have lower baseline TCR diversity still. CD4+ but not CD8+ TCR diversity rose significantly by C4D1 (p=0.0027 vs p=0.16), most apparent in complete responders (p=0.02). Patients starting nivolumab less than 1 year after ASCT had lower diversity and were excluded from later analyses to avoid confounding by immune reconstitution. The study was limited to a single clinical trial cohort, and causes of repertoire differences, possibly disease activity or prior therapy, remained undefined.

The Qiagen DNeasy kit was used to extract genomic DNA both from unsorted PBMCs and from the negatively selected CD4+ and CD8+ fractions. TCR beta CDR3 regions were subjected to amplification by immunoSEQ multiplex PCR with primers that anneal to V and J segments. A synthetic immune receptor repertoire was used to minimize amplification bias, and any residual bias was removed computationally once sequencing was done. As for the authors' bioinformatics: Custom Python scripts were used to quantify repertoire diversity as the Shannon entropy index. Unsorted, CD4+ and CD8+ repertoires were examined separately, except in combined analyses, for which CD4+ and CD8+ sequences were merged in silico. A clone was considered expanded if an increase in frequency of at least 2-fold after treatment relative to C1D1 was found, and a pseudocount of 0.5 was applied to clones undetected at baseline. Clones with 0 or 1 copy at C1D1 were classified as singleton clones, and clones with 2 or more copies were classified as non-singleton clones. Clones expanded in unsorted samples were assigned a CD4+, CD8+ or unknown annotation through matching of protein sequences in sorted samples from the same patient. Diversity changes from C1D1 to C4D1 were tested in paired samples using Wilcoxon tests. What TCRdb holds here is the immuneACCESS table cut down to in-frame rearrangements. Part of the clones is not present; checked against another copy, under half of the missing clones reflect an unresolved V gene, and the others are unexplained. V, J and clone size are those of that table, while D and trimming were read from the DNA. Here the sample has tens of thousands of clones; 80% occur a single time. The ten largest clonotypes hold around 19% of the sample.

From a lookup of the germline V gene, CDR1 and CDR2 are MGHDK and SYGVNS. After removal of 4 bases from V and 6 bases from J, the junction retains 8 bases not matched to a gene. CDR3 length: 14 amino acids, cysteine to phenylalanine. Of all the DNA, just the CDR3 is kept, 42 bases in frame from base 1. The time point label, as the study defines it: cycle 4 day 1 (C4D1), after 6 weeks of nivolumab. Every trial patient had relapsed after autologous stem cell transplantation, and cohorts A, B and C differed in prior brentuximab vedotin exposure. The trial cohort was composed of roughly 60 patients with relapsed/refractory classical Hodgkin lymphoma, for whom complete response, partial response or progressive disease was recorded as best overall response. Trial patients were treated with single-agent nivolumab in the multi-cohort phase II CheckMate 205 trial. An independent review committee assessed best overall response using the 2007 International Working Group response criteria. PBMCs from the trial were collected at three points: immediately before nivolumab initiation (C1D1), and during therapy at cycle 2 day 1 and cycle 4 day 1. Peripheral blood was collected in 8 mL Vacutainer Cell Preparation Tubes, from which PBMCs were isolated by centrifugation and then cryopreserved.

The sequence derives from a human donor with classical Hodgkin lymphoma. Recombination joined TRBV25-1 with TRBJ1-1, and 7 junctional nucleotides match TRBD1. Sequencing was performed on peripheral blood mononuclear cells (PBMCs), taken before the fourth cycle of nivolumab. The CDR3 protein: CASSVTGAGAEAFF. The sequenced DNA: TGTGCCAGCAGTGTAACAGGGGCCGGGGCTGAAGCTTTCTTT.